This section outlines one T cell receptor beta chain sequence together with its context. No antigen is known for it. This sample was taken from a study of PD-1 blockade in classical Hodgkin lymphoma. Study-wide results and limits: Similar baseline diversity was found in complete responders and newly diagnosed patients. Repertoires differed for reasons still undefined, possibly disease activity or prior therapy.

Time point in this sample: cycle 4 day 1 (C4D1), after more than five weeks of nivolumab. Autologous stem cell transplantation was followed by relapse in every patient, and brentuximab vedotin exposure varied. Sequencing was performed with immunoSEQ multiplex PCR; in TCRdb, only in-frame clones are kept and a portion is missing. The repertoire holds almost 95,000 clones, 83% seen once, with about 18% in the top ten. The V end was cut by 4 bases, the J end by 0 bases, with 9 bases between. The germline V gene has CDR1 MNHNS and CDR2 SASEGT. The CDR3 consists of 14 residues. The chain uses TRBV6-1 and TRBJ1-2; D gene unclear. The TCR was taken from a human donor with classical Hodgkin lymphoma. Sequenced material: peripheral blood mononuclear cells (PBMCs), taken before the fourth cycle of nivolumab. The CDR3 coding sequence is TGTGCCAGCAGTGGAGGCGGCGCTAACTATGGCTACACCTTC. It is translated as CASSGGGANYGYTF.